A selection of T cell receptor beta chains follows, all from one sample in a study of cytomegalovirus exposure and HLA in healthy donors. This table comes from immunoSEQ multiplex PCR, and its TCRdb copy is limited to in-frame clones, with some not included. Of about 140,000 clones in the sample, about 90% were seen once. Sample: PBMCs. The origin of the receptors is a woman younger than 30 in good health and CMV-seropositive. Each CDR3 is given with its conserved first and last residue. D genes are given only for firm matches. Size tells how often a clone was seen (once, few, many) or the class of an expanded clone, and some rows leave it out.

-	TRBJ2-3	TRBV5-1	TRBD2	CASSPVLASHTDTQYF	TGCGCCAGCAGCCCGGTACTAGCGTCCCACACAGATACGCAGTATTTT
-	TRBJ1-2	TRBV19	-	CASRTTGLLAHGYTF	TGTGCCAGTAGGACCACAGGGTTGTTAGCCCATGGCTACACCTTC
-	TRBJ1-5	TRBV18	TRBD1	CASSPPGQGNQPQHF	TGTGCCAGCTCACCACCGGGACAGGGTAATCAGCCCCAGCATTTT
-	TRBJ1-1	TRBV5-6	-	CASSSGFTEAFF	TGTGCCAGCAGCTCAGGGTTCACTGAAGCTTTCTTT
once	TRBJ1-1	TRBV11-2	-	CASSSQGTGVTEAFF	TGTGCCAGCAGCTCCCAAGGAACAGGCGTGACTGAAGCTTTCTTT
few	TRBJ1-1	TRBV28	TRBD1	CASSLTGEWTEAFF	TGTGCCAGCAGTCTCACAGGGGAATGGACTGAAGCTTTCTTT
-	TRBJ2-1	TRBV29-1	TRBD2	CSAPESGIPQVF	TGCAGCGCCCCCGAAAGCGGGATACCACAGGTCTTC
-	TRBJ2-3	TRBV2	TRBD2	CASWGLAVTDTQYF	TGTGCCAGCTGGGGACTAGCGGTCACAGATACGCAGTATTTT
-	TRBJ1-1	TRBV11-2	-	CASSSQGGTEAFF	TGTGCCAGCAGCTCACAGGGAGGGACTGAAGCTTTCTTT
-	TRBJ1-5	TRBV2	-	CASSADMSNQPQHF	TGTGCCAGCAGTGCTGACATGTCTAATCAGCCCCAGCATTTT
few	TRBJ2-5	TRBV28	-	CASRDRRTRRQETQYF	TGTGCCAGCAGGGATCGGAGAACCCGCCGCCAAGAGACCCAGTACTTC
-	TRBJ1-1	TRBV28	-	CASSPGGGRPTEAFF	TGTGCCAGCAGCCCCGGCGGGGGGCGCCCCACTGAAGCTTTCTTT
-	TRBJ2-7	TRBV27	-	CASSLVPGVLEQYF	TGTGCCAGCAGTTTAGTACCAGGTGTACTCGAGCAGTACTTC
-	TRBJ2-2	TRBV9	TRBD1	CASSGVTGYDTGELFF	TGTGCCAGCAGCGGGGTGACAGGGTACGACACCGGGGAGCTGTTTTTT
-	TRBJ1-6	TRBV28	-	CASSDGHVYNSPLHF	TGTGCCAGCAGTGACGGACACGTCTATAATTCACCCCTCCACTTT
-	TRBJ2-2	TRBV5-4	TRBD2	CASSLKREKRSGELFF	TGTGCCAGCAGCCTTAAGCGGGAGAAGAGAAGCGGGGAGCTGTTTTTT
-	TRBJ1-4	TRBV6-1	-	CASSEGQGKVYEKLFF	TGTGCCAGCAGTGAAGGGCAGGGAAAGGTGTATGAAAAACTGTTTTTT
-	TRBJ2-2	TRBV7-3	-	CASSLQGTGELFF	TGTGCCAGCAGCCTACAGGGCACCGGGGAGCTGTTTTTT
once	TRBJ2-2	TRBV30	-	CAWSGLGAYSGELFF	TGTGCCTGGAGCGGTTTAGGGGCGTACTCCGGGGAGCTGTTTTTT
-	TRBJ1-6	TRBV2	TRBD1	CASSGTGSSYNSPLHF	TGTGCCAGCAGCGGGACAGGGTCCTCCTATAATTCACCCCTCCACTTT
-	TRBJ2-5	TRBV4-2	-	CASSQDLLAGQETQYF	TGTGCCAGCAGCCAAGATTTACTGGCAGGCCAAGAGACCCAGTACTTC
-	TRBJ1-2	TRBV7-9	-	CASSSRVNYGYTF	TGTGCCAGCAGCTCCAGGGTTAACTATGGCTACACCTTC
-	TRBJ2-2	TRBV27	-	CASSLSTALHTGELFF	TGTGCCAGCAGTTTATCCACAGCCCTCCACACCGGGGAGCTGTTTTTT
-	TRBJ2-3	TRBV9	TRBD2	CASSVGLAGAGTDTQYF	TGTGCCAGCAGCGTCGGACTAGCGGGAGCTGGTACAGATACGCAGTATTTT
-	TRBJ1-5	TRBV19	TRBD1	CASSGQGSGNQPQHF	TGTGCCAGTAGTGGACAGGGAAGCGGCAATCAGCCCCAGCATTTT
-	TRBJ2-2	TRBV9	TRBD1	CASSNRQGPTGELFF	TGTGCCAGCAGCAATCGACAGGGACCCACCGGGGAGCTGTTTTTT
-	TRBJ2-7	TRBV7-2	-	CASSLSTFAYEQYF	TGTGCCAGCAGTCTCTCGACTTTCGCCTACGAGCAGTACTTC
-	TRBJ1-5	TRBV5-5	-	CASSLFISQPQHF	TGTGCCAGCAGCTTGTTTATCAGTCAGCCCCAGCATTTT
-	TRBJ1-5	TRBV19	-	CASSIQGSNQPQHF	TGTGCCAGTAGTATACAGGGTAGCAATCAGCCCCAGCATTTT
-	TRBJ1-3	TRBV4-2	-	CASTPVAGEIATAGNTIYF	TGTGCCAGCACCCCCGTCGCAGGGGAGATTGCTACTGCTGGAAACACCATATATTTT
-	TRBJ1-1	TRBV30	-	CAWSVEVGTEAFF	TGTGCCTGGAGTGTAGAGGTCGGCACTGAAGCTTTCTTT
-	TRBJ2-7	TRBV29-1	-	CSVRGSLYEQYF	TGCAGCGTTAGGGGCTCCCTTTACGAGCAGTACTTC
-	TRBJ1-2	TRBV15	-	CATSRGGTQLYGYTF	TGTGCCACCAGCAGAGGTGGGACACAGCTCTATGGCTACACCTTC
-	TRBJ1-1	TRBV15	TRBD1	CATSQTGTEAFF	TGTGCCACCAGCCAGACAGGGACTGAAGCTTTCTTT
-	TRBJ1-6	TRBV6-5	-	CASTQRGQNSPLHF	TGTGCCAGCACGCAGCGGGGGCAGAATTCACCCCTCCACTTT
-	TRBJ2-7	TRBV19	-	CASSRKGVGYEQYF	TGTGCCAGTAGTCGGAAGGGGGTAGGCTACGAGCAGTACTTC
-	TRBJ1-2	TRBV27	-	CASARKGGEYGYTF	TGTGCCAGCGCTCGAAAGGGAGGGGAGTATGGCTACACCTTC